Shown below are 27 T cell receptor beta chains from a single sample sequenced in a study of blood T cell repertoires in COVID-19. The method was immunoSEQ multiplex PCR; TCRdb's version includes in-frame clones alone and lacks a portion of them. The table lists about 86,000 clones, roughly 88% of them singletons. The sequenced material came from peripheral blood. The receptor set was obtained from a woman older than 75 with active or convalescent COVID-19.

This chain links TRBV5-1 with TRBJ2-7; 12 bases line up with TRBD2. Trimming cost V 0 bases and J 7 bases; bases outside gene matches: 5. Germline V lookup: CDR1 SGHRS, CDR2 YFSETQ. The CDR3 runs 15 residues. The CDR3 protein is CASSLGLAGGREQYF. CDR3 coding DNA: TGCGCCAGCAGCTTGGGGCTAGCGGGAGGGAGGGAGCAGTACTTC.

The chain employs TRBV4-1 and TRBJ1-4; a possible D gene is TRBD1 (5 bases). The CDR3 is 17 amino acids. The V end was cut by 4 bases, the J end by 0 bases, with 15 bases between. Germline CDR1 MGHRA, CDR2 YSYEKL. CDR3 sequence: CASSRGGAYATNEKLFF. For the CDR3, the DNA is TGCGCCAGCAGCCGAGGCGGGGCCTATGCAACTAATGAAAAACTGTTTTTT.

This chain connects TRBV29-1 to TRBJ2-7; 13 nucleotides match TRBD2. With 6 bases clipped from V and 1 base from J, the junction kept 3 bases outside the gene matches. Germline V gives CDR1 SQVTM, CDR2 ANQGSEA. This CDR3 region has 14 residues. CDR3 loop: CSVRTSGGSYEQYF. DNA for the CDR3: TGCAGCGTAAGGACTAGCGGGGGTTCCTACGAGCAGTACTTC.

The chain uses TRBV6-5 and TRBJ1-2; 7 bases agree with TRBD1. Trimming at V came to 0 bases and at J to 4 bases, leaving 8 bases not matched to a gene. The germline V gene encodes CDR1 MNHEY and CDR2 SVGAGI. The CDR3 contains 16 residues. The DNA of the CDR3 is TGTGCCAGCAGTTACTCGACTCCAGACAGGGCCTATGGCTACACCTTC. Translated: CASSYSTPDRAYGYTF.

The chain carries TRBV11-3 and TRBJ2-2; possible D gene TRBD2, 5 bases. The V and J ends lost 1 base and 0 bases respectively, with 12 bases between them. CDR3 size: 17 residues. The germline CDR1 and CDR2 sequences are SGHNT and YENEEA. As DNA, the CDR3 is TGTGCCAGCAGCTTAGTGAGGGAGTACGCGAACACCGGGGAGCTGTTTTTT. Translated: CASSLVREYANTGELFF.

This chain joins TRBV24-1 and TRBJ2-1; D unclear. Trimming stripped 0 bases from V and 4 bases from J, with 6 bases between. The CDR3 extends over 14 amino acids. Germline V gene lookup returns CDR1 KGHDR and CDR2 SFDVKD. In DNA, the CDR3 is TGTGCCACCAGTGATTTGTTCCAATACAATGAGCAGTTCTTC. This translates into CATSDLFQYNEQFF.

This clone came up once. The genes are TRBV2 and TRBJ1-5; 7 nucleotides align to TRBD1. The CDR3 loop spans 13 amino acids. Germline-derived CDR1 and CDR2 are SNHLY and FYNNEI. With V trimmed by 2 bases and J by 6 bases, 1 base remained unmatched. The CDR3 is CASSETGVQPQHF. CDR3 coding DNA: TGTGCCAGCAGTGAAACAGGGGTTCAGCCCCAGCATTTT.

This clone was counted a few times. This rearrangement joins TRBV30 to TRBJ1-5; 7 nucleotides agree with TRBD1. Germline-derived CDR1 and CDR2 are GTSNPN and SVGIG (reference sequence). V lost 5 bases to trimming and J lost 7 bases; unmatched junction nucleotides: 5. CDR3 length: 12 amino acids. CDR3 sequence (DNA): TGTGCCTGGTCAGGGGGTGCGCAGCCCCAGCATTTT. It codes for CAWSGGAQPQHF. Combining the CDR3 with reference TRBV30 and TRBJ1-5 gives the whole variable domain SQTIHQWPATLVQPVGSPLSLECTVEGTSNPNLYWYRQAAGRGLQLLFYSVGIGQISSEVPQNLSASRPQDRQFILSSKKLLLSDSGFYLCAWSGGAQPQHFGDGTRLSIL.

The rearrangement links TRBV18 to TRBJ1-5, with D possibly TRBD1 on 6 matching bases. Trimming stripped 3 bases from V and 4 bases from J, with 13 bases between. The CDR3 spans 15 residues. Looked up from germline, CDR1 is KGHSH and CDR2 is LQKENI. DNA of the CDR3: TGTGCCAGCTCACCTGGGACAAACACTAATCAGCCCCAGCATTTT. Amino acids: CASSPGTNTNQPQHF. The full variable domain, its missing parts supplied by reference TRBV18 and TRBJ1-5, is NAGVMQNPRHLVRRRGQEARLRCSPMKGHSHVYWYRQLPEEGLKFMVYLQKENIIDESGMPKERFSAEFPKEGPSILRIQQVVRGDSAAYFCASSPGTNTNQPQHFGDGTRLSIL.

The chain links TRBV3-1 (or the pseudogene TRBV3-2) to TRBJ2-3; no clear D. From germline, CDR1 is LGHDT and CDR2 YNNKEL (reference sequence). V shed 1 base and J shed 4 bases, with 6 bases lying between them. CDR3 length equals 13 residues. CDR3 residues: CASSQGLSDTQYF. CDR3 nucleotides: TGTGCCAGCAGCCAAGGTCTCTCAGATACGCAGTATTTT.

This clone was seen more than once but under ten times. The chain employs TRBV2 and TRBJ2-7; D remains ambiguous. This CDR3 has 14 amino acids. Germline loops: CDR1 SNHLY, CDR2 FYNNEI. The V end lost 2 bases, the J end lost 3 bases, and 11 bases lay between the germline ends. The CDR3 reads CASSESAGYYEQYF. CDR3 coding DNA: TGTGCCAGCAGTGAAAGTGCAGGATACTACGAGCAGTACTTC.

This chain joins TRBV7-7 and TRBJ2-1; D not resolved. CDR1 and CDR2 from the germline V gene are SSHAT and FNYEAQ (reference sequence). The CDR3 is 14 amino acids. Trimming removed 5 bases at V and 6 bases at J, with 14 bases between. This chain's CDR3 is CASSPAQVGNEQFF. In DNA form, the CDR3 reads TGTGCCAGCAGCCCGGCCCAGGTGGGCAATGAGCAGTTCTTC.

The chain uses TRBV27 and TRBJ2-4, with 7 nucleotides matching TRBD2. The CDR3 has 15 amino acids. Germline lookup yields CDR1 MNHEY and CDR2 SMNVEV (reference sequence). The V gene end was trimmed by 3 bases and the J gene end by 7 bases; junction bases not matched to a gene: 9. CDR3 residues: CASSFRLAGGNIQYF. CDR3 nucleotides: TGTGCCAGCAGTTTTCGACTAGCAGGTGGGAACATTCAGTACTTC.

This chain links TRBV19 with TRBJ1-2; 10 bases line up with TRBD1. The V gene's germline CDR1 is LNHDA and CDR2 SQIVND (reference sequence). The V and J ends lost 8 bases and 5 bases, in that order; junction bases with no gene match: 14. The CDR3 consists of 16 residues. CDR3 amino acids: CASHSPRDRGLYGYTF. CDR3 in DNA: TGTGCCAGTCACAGCCCCCGGGACAGGGGACTGTATGGCTACACCTTC.

The rearrangement links TRBV12-5 to TRBJ2-5; 7 bases fit TRBD2. CDR1 LGHNT and CDR2 FRNRAP come from the germline V gene. This CDR3 contains 17 residues. The J segment lost 5 bases and the V segment lost 3 bases, leaving 15 bases of the junction unmatched. The CDR3 sequence: CASGFSGLAGPRETQYF. In nucleotides, the CDR3 is TGTGCTAGTGGTTTTAGTGGTTTAGCGGGCCCCCGGGAGACCCAGTACTTC.

The chain couples TRBV5-1 to TRBJ1-2; 8 bases align to TRBD1. CDR1 is SGHRS and CDR2 is YFSETQ in the germline V gene. The CDR3 contains 14 residues. V lost 4 bases, J lost 4 bases, and 6 bases stayed unmatched. The chain's CDR3 is CASSTTGEGYGYTF. The CDR3 DNA reads TGCGCCAGCAGCACGACAGGGGAGGGCTATGGCTACACCTTC.

This chain connects TRBV6-5 to TRBJ1-1; D is possibly TRBD1 (6 bases). The CDR3 extends over 15 amino acids. Germline CDR1 and CDR2: MNHEY and SVGAGI. Trimming stripped 5 bases from V and 1 base from J, with 14 bases between. The CDR3 region is CASSHQTGQNTEAFF. The CDR3 coding sequence is TGTGCCAGCAGTCACCAGACAGGACAGAACACTGAAGCTTTCTTT.

This clone appeared a single time. The chain is built from TRBV19 and TRBJ2-1, with 8 bases aligning to TRBD1. J gave up 6 bases and V 4 bases, and 2 bases lay outside the gene matches. Germline CDR1 and CDR2: LNHDA and SQIVND (reference sequence). The CDR3 covers 13 residues. Here the CDR3 reads CASSRTGSNEQFF. CDR3 nucleotide sequence: TGTGCCAGTAGTAGGACAGGGTCCAATGAGCAGTTCTTC.

The chain has TRBV5-1 and TRBJ2-3; TRBD1 might be the D (6 bases). Trimming pared 4 bases from V and 5 bases from J, leaving 20 bases between. The CDR3 is 16 amino acids. CDR1 is SGHRS and CDR2 is YFSETQ in the germline V gene. Here the CDR3 DNA reads TGCGCCAGCAGCCCCCAAGGGGGTCGTAGGGGAGATACGCAGTATTTT. It codes for CASSPQGGRRGDTQYF.

This clone was detected only once. J is TRBJ2-7 and V is TRBV10-3; the D gene is possibly TRBD1 (6 bases). Trimming took 4 bases from V and 7 from J, leaving 17 bases between them. Per the germline V gene, CDR1 is ENHRY and CDR2 is SYGVKD. This CDR3 has 14 residues. CDR3 nucleotides: TGTGCCATCAGTGGTACAGGGCAGCCTAATGAGCAGTACTTC. This codes for CAISGTGQPNEQYF.

The genes are TRBV6-2 or TRBV6-3 and TRBJ2-7; 7 bases agree with TRBD1. CDR1 is MNHEY and CDR2 is SVGEGT in the germline V gene. Germline trimming cut 6 bases from V and 7 bases from J; bases unmatched to any gene: 9. The CDR3 has 13 amino acids. Here the CDR3 reads CASSTDRMWEQYF. DNA for the CDR3: TGTGCCAGCAGCACGGACAGGATGTGGGAGCAGTACTTC.

The J gene is TRBJ1-3, the V gene TRBV7-8; tentatively, D is TRBD1 (6 bases). This CDR3 has 16 amino acids. Germline lookup yields CDR1 SGHVS and CDR2 FQNEAQ. Trimming shortened V by 5 bases and J by 0 bases, and 14 bases separated the two germline ends. The CDR3 loop is CASSHATGLSGNTIYF. The CDR3 nucleotides are TGTGCCAGCAGCCATGCGACAGGCCTCTCTGGAAACACCATATATTTT.

This clone appeared once. This sequence joins TRBV19 and TRBJ2-5; 15 positions agree with TRBD2. Germline V gene sequence: CDR1 LNHDA, CDR2 SQIVND (reference sequence). This CDR3 is 16 amino acids long. After removal of 6 bases from V and 1 base from J, the junction contained 3 bases not matched to a gene. The CDR3 DNA is TGTGCCAGTAGGACGGGACTAGCGGGGGGCCAAGAGACCCAGTACTTC. Translated, it gives CASRTGLAGGQETQYF.

This clone showed up just a few times. CDR3 loop: CASSPRTGVTEAFF. The CDR3 nucleotides are TGTGCCAGCAGTCCACGGACAGGGGTCACTGAAGCTTTCTTT. The chain combines TRBV2 with TRBJ1-1, with TRBD1 matching over 9 bases. V shed 5 bases and J 4 bases; nucleotides not matched to a gene: 5. The germline CDR1 and CDR2 sequences are SNHLY and FYNNEI. The length of the CDR3 is 14 residues.

The chain links TRBV7-2 to TRBJ2-6; perhaps TRBD1 as D (6 bases). Germline CDR1 reads SGHTA; CDR2 reads FQGNSA. The CDR3 has 15 residues. Trimming removed 4 bases from V and 2 bases from J, with 9 bases in between. CDR3 DNA sequence: TGTGCCAGCAGCTCACAGGGTACTGGGGCCAACGTCCTGACTTTC. Amino acids: CASSSQGTGANVLTF.

This clone was picked up a small number of times. The CDR3 region has the DNA TGTGCCAGCAGCCCACAGGGGTATGGCTACACCTTC. Encoded protein: CASSPQGYGYTF. This chain uses TRBV7-8 with TRBJ1-2; 7 bases align to TRBD1. The CDR3 has 12 residues. The J segment lost 5 bases and the V segment lost 5 bases, leaving 2 bases of the junction unmatched. Germline lookup yields CDR1 SGHVS and CDR2 FQNEAQ. The full variable domain, with the rest looked up from reference TRBV7-8 and TRBJ1-2, is GAGVSQSPRYKVAKRGQDVALRCDPISGHVSLFWYQQALGQGPEFLTYFQNEAQLDKSGLPSDRFFAERPEGSVSTLKIQRTQQEDSAVYLCASSPQGYGYTFGSGTRLTVV.

The chain links TRBV19 to TRBJ2-1; 9 bases are shared with TRBD1. This CDR3 spans 15 amino acids. V shed 5 bases, J shed 6 bases, and the junction held 8 bases outside the gene matches. In germline, CDR1 is LNHDA, CDR2 SQIVND (reference sequence). CDR3 sequence: CASSLGQGGFNEQFF. The DNA of the CDR3 is TGTGCCAGTAGTCTGGGACAGGGAGGATTCAATGAGCAGTTCTTC.